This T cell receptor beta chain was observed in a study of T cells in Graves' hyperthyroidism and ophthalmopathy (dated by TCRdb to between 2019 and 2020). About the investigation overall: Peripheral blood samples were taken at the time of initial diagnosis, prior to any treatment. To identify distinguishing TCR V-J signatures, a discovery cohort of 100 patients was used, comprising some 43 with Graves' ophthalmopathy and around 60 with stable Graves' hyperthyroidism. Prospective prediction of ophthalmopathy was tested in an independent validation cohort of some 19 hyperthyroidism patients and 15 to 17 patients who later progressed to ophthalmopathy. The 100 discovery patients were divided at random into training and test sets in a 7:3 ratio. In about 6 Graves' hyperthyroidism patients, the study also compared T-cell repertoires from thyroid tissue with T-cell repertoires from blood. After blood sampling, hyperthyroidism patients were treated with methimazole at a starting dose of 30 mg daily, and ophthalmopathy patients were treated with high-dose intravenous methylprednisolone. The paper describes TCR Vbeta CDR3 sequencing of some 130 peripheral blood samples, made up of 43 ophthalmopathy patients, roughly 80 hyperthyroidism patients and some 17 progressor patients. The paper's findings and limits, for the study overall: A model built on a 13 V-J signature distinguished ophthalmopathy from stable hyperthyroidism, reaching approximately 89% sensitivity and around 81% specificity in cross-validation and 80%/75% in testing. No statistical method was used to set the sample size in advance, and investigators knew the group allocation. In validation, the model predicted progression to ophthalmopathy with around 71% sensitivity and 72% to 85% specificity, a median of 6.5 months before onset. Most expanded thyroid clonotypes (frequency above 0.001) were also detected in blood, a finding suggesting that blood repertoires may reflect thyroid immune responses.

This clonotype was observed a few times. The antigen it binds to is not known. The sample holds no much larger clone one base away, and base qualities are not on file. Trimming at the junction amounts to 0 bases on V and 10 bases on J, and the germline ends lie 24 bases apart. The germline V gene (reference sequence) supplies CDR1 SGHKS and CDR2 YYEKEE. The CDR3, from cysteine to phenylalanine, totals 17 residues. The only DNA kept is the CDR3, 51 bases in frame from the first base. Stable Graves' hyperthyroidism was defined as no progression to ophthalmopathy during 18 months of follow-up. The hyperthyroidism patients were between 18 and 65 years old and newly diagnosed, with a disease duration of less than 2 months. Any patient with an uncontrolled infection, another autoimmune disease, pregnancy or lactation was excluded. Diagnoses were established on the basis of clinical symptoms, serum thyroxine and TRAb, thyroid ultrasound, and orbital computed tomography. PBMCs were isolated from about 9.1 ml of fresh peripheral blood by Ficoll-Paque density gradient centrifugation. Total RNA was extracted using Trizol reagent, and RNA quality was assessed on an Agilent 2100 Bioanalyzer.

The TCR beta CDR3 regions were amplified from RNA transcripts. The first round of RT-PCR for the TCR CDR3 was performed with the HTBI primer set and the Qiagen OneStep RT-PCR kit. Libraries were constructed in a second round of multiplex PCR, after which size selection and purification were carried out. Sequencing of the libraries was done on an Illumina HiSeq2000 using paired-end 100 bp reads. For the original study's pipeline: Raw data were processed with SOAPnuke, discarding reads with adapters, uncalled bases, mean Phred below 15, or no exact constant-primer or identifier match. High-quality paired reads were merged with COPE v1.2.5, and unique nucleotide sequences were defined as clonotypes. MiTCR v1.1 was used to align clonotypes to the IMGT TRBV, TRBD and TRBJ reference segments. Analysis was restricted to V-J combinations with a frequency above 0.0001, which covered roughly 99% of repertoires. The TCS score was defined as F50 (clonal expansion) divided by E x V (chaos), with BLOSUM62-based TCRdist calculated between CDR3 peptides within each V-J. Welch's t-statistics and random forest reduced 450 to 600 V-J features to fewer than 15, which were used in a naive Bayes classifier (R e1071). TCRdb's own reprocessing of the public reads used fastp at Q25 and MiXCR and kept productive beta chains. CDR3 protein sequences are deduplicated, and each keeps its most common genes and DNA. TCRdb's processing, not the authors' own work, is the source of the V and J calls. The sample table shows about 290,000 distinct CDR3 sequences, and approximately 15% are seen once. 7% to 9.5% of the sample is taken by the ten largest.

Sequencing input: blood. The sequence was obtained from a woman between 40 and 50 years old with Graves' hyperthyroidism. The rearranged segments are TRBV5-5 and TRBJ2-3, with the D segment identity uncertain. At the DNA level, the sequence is TGTGCCAGCAGCTTGGATCTGCGCCCCCACGTGAGTGATCCGCAGTATTTT. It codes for CASSLDLRPHVSDPQYF.